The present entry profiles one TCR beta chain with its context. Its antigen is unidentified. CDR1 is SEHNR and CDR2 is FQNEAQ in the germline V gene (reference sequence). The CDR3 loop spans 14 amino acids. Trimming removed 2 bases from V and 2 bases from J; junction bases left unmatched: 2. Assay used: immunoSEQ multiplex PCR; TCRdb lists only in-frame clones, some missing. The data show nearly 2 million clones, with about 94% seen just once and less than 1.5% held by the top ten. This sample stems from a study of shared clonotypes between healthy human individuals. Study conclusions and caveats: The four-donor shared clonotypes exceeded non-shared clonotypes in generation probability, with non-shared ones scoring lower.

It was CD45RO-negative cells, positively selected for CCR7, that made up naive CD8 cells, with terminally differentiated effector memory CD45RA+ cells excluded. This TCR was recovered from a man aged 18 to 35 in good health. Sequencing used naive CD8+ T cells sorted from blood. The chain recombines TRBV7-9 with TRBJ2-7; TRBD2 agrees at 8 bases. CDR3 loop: CASSLPGGPYEQYF. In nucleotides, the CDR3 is TGTGCCAGCAGCTTACCGGGAGGGCCCTACGAGCAGTACTTC. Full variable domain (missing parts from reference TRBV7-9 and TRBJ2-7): DTGVSQNPRHKITKRGQNVTFRCDPISEHNRLYWYRQTLGQGPEFLTYFQNEAQLEKSRLLSDRFSAERPKGSFSTLEIQRTEQGDSAMYLCASSLPGGPYEQYFGPGTRLTVT.